These 9 T cell receptor beta chains originate from one sample sequenced in a study of blood T cell repertoires in COVID-19. Some clones are missing from TCRdb's copy, which holds only in-frame ones; the method was immunoSEQ multiplex PCR. The top ten clones hold 2.5% of a sample with 200,000 to 300,000 clones, 70% to 90% of them seen once. Sequenced: PBMCs or T cells enriched from blood (not recorded which). The receptors were sampled from a woman between 40 and 50 years old with acute COVID-19.

For the CDR3, the DNA is TGTGCCAGCAGCCAAGGAGGAGGGGCCTCCCTCTATGGCTACACCTTC. This translates into CASSQGGGASLYGYTF. V is TRBV3-1 (or the pseudogene TRBV3-2) and J is TRBJ1-2; weak D call: TRBD1 (5 bases). Trimming cost V 1 base and J 4 bases, with 16 bases left between them. The CDR3 runs to 16 residues. Germline-derived CDR1 and CDR2 are LGHDT and YNNKEL (reference sequence).

The CDR3 DNA follows: TGCAGTGCTAGTCCCGGGGGTTTATATGGCTACACCTTC. This encodes CSASPGGLYGYTF. The rearrangement joins TRBV20-1 to TRBJ1-2; weak D call: TRBD1 (5 bases). Trimming shortened V by 3 bases and J by 5 bases, and 13 bases separated the two germline ends. The CDR3 loop spans 13 amino acids. CDR1 is DFQATT and CDR2 is SNEGSKA in the germline V gene (reference sequence).

This clone was seen only a few times. The rearrangement uses TRBV29-1 and TRBJ1-1; weak D call: TRBD1 (5 bases). V was pared by 6 bases and J by 3 bases, with 17 bases between. The CDR3 is 14 residues long. Germline V gene lookup returns CDR1 SQVTM and CDR2 ANQGSEA. CDR3 sequence (DNA): TGCAGCGTACGGTCGGTGGAGGGGTACACTGAAGCTTTCTTT. Translation: CSVRSVEGYTEAFF.

The J gene is TRBJ2-1, the V gene TRBV7-9; the match to TRBD2 covers 9 bases. The CDR3 is made up of 16 amino acids. CDR1 is SEHNR and CDR2 is FQNEAQ in the germline V gene (reference sequence). V trimming: 1 base; J trimming: 6 bases; junction bases outside the gene matches: 7. CDR3 in DNA: TGTGCCAGCAGCTTAGGACTGCGGGAGGGATTCAATGAGCAGTTCTTC. This translates into CASSLGLREGFNEQFF.

V usage is TRBV5-4 and J usage is TRBJ2-5; TRBD2 matches at 8 bases. Germline-derived CDR1 and CDR2 are SGHNT and YYREEE (reference sequence). There are 16 residues in the CDR3. The J segment lost 3 bases and the V segment lost 4 bases, leaving 11 bases of the junction unmatched. The CDR3 is CASSPSGGARKETQYF. The CDR3 nucleotides are TGTGCCAGCAGCCCATCGGGGGGGGCGCGTAAAGAGACCCAGTACTTC.

The chain combines TRBV2 with TRBJ1-2; 8 nucleotides align to TRBD1. CDR1 is SNHLY, CDR2 FYNNEI, per germline. V was clipped by 8 bases and J by 2 bases; unmatched bases: 10. The CDR3 spans 15 residues. The CDR3 sequence is CASALETGENYGYTF. The CDR3 nucleotides read TGTGCCAGCGCCCTCGAGACAGGGGAGAACTATGGCTACACCTTC.

This rearrangement joins TRBV30 to TRBJ1-3; 8 bases fit TRBD1. This CDR3 comprises 14 residues. J gave up 2 bases and V 0 bases, and 0 bases lay outside the gene matches. Germline V gives CDR1 GTSNPN, CDR2 SVGIG (reference sequence). CDR3 nucleotide sequence: TGTGCCTGGAGTGTACAGGGGGCTGGAAACACCATATATTTT. Translating gives CAWSVQGAGNTIYF.

The gene calls are TRBV25-1 and TRBJ2-5, with D tentatively TRBD1 (6 bases). The CDR3 contains 12 residues. V dropped 8 bases and J dropped 5 bases, with 12 bases sitting between them. Germline V gene data show CDR1 as MGHDK and CDR2 as SYGVNS. CDR3 nucleotide sequence: TGTGCCAGCGGCAGGGGACCCGAGACCCAGTACTTC. This codes for CASGRGPETQYF.

This chain uses TRBV2 with TRBJ2-1; maybe TRBD1 (6 bases). Between the trimmed V and J ends, which lost 1 base and 2 bases, there was a span of 9 bases. CDR3 length equals 15 residues. CDR1 SNHLY and CDR2 FYNNEI come from the germline V gene. The CDR3 DNA follows: TGTGCCAGCAGTGAAGACAGGGCGACCTACAATGAGCAGTTCTTC. Translation: CASSEDRATYNEQFF.